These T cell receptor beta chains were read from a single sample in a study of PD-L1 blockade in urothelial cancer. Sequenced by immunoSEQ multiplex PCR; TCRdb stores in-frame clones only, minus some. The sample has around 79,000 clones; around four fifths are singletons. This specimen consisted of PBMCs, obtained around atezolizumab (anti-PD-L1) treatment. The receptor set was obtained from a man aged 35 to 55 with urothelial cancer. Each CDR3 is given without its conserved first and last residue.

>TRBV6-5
ASSYEETGYGYT
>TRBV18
ASSQGWRELGDTQY
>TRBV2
ASASQVTAGYT
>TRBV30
AWRSGGSVHTQY
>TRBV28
VVTSGSPPHNEQF
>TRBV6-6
ASSLRTEQY
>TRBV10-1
ASSGKRSEETQY
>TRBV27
ASSLGQGYYEQY
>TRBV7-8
ATRRDTLSYEQY
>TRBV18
ASSPMTVNTDTQY
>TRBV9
ASSIGTGDREQY
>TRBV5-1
ASSSVPEGQPQH
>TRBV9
ASSVLDRNTEAF
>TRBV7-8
ASSSQGIKRGYT
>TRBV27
ASSYDSTYEQY
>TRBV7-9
ASSLEGTEGTDTQY
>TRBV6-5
ASSYGLRGSGNTIY
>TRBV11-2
ASSLDWLGTGGEKLF
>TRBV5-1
ASSLVQANTEAF
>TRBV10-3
AISVLQPLETDTQY
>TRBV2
ASRAGAGHNEQF
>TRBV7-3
ASSFMAESRTGELF
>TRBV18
ASSPFRGQPQH
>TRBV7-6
ASSSAGTSGYNEQF
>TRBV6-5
ASSRTIARDIQY
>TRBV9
ASSPEGLRETQY
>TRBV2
ASRTNTGTGSYEQY
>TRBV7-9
ASSLASLGASDTQY
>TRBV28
ASSPKNYSGANVLT
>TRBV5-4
ASSFLGLAGANYNEQF
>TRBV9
ASSVGAGFQSEQY
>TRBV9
ASAGRDTTGELF
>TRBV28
ASSLAGFATNEKLF
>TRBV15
ATTAGVNTEAF
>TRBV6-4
ASSPRGLGEQF
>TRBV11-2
ASSPIRWQGNYEQY
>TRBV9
ASSVASGDNEQF
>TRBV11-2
ASSLVSTRDTQY
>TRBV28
ASSFTLQGQPQH
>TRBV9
ASSVSSVVRSGNTIY
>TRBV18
ASSPRMPTGVYTEAF